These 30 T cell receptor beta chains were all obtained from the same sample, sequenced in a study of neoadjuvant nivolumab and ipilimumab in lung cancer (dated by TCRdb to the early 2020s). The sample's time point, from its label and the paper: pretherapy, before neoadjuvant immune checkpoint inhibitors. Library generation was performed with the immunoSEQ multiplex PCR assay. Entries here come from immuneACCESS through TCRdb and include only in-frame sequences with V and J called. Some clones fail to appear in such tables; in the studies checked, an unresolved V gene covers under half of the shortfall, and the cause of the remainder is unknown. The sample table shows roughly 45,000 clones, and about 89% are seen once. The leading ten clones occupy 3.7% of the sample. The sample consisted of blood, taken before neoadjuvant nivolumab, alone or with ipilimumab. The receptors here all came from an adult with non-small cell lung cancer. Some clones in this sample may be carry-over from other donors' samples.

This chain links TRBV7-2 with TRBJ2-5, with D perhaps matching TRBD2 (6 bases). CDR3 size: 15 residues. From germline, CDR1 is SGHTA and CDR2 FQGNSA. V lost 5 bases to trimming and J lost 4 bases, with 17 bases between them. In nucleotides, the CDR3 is TGTGCCAGCAGCCCTGCCCTGGGGAGGCCAGAGACCCAGTACTTC. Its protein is CASSPALGRPETQYF.

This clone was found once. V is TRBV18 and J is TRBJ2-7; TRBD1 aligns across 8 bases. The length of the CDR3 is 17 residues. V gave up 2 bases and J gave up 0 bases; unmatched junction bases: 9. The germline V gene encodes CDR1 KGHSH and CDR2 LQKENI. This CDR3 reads CASSPNMGQVSSYEQYF. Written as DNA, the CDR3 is TGTGCCAGCTCACCAAATATGGGACAGGTGAGCTCCTACGAGCAGTACTTC.

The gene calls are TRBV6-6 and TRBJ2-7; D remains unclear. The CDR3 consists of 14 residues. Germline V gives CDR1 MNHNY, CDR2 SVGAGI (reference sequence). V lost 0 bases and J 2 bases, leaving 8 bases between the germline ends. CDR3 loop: CASSYSSTAYEQYF. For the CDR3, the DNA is TGTGCCAGCAGTTACTCTAGCACAGCCTACGAGCAGTACTTC.

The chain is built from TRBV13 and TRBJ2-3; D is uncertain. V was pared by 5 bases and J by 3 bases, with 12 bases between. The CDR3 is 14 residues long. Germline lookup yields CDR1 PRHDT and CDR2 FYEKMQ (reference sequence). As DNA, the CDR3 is TGTGCCAGCAGCCAACCACCCCTAACAGATACGCAGTATTTT. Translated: CASSQPPLTDTQYF.

The DNA for the CDR3 is TGCGCCAGCAGCTTGGTGGCGGGGAGAGATACGCAGTATTTT. Translating gives CASSLVAGRDTQYF. This chain connects TRBV5-1 to TRBJ2-3; D is perhaps TRBD2 (6 bases). Trimming cost V 0 bases and J 5 bases, with 10 bases left between them. The CDR3 runs 14 residues. CDR1 and CDR2 (germline): SGHRS, YFSETQ.

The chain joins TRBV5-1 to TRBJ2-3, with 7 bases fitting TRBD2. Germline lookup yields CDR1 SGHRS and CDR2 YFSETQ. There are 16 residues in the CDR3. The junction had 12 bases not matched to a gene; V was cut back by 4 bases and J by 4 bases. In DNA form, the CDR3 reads TGCGCCAGCAGCGGCATAGCGGGCACGCCCGCAGATACGCAGTATTTT. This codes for CASSGIAGTPADTQYF.

This chain's CDR3 is CSVAEPNQPQHF. CDR3 DNA sequence: TGCAGCGTTGCAGAGCCCAATCAGCCCCAGCATTTT. V usage is TRBV29-1 and J usage is TRBJ1-5, with D unresolved. The V gene's germline CDR1 is SQVTM and CDR2 ANQGSEA. The CDR3 is made up of 12 amino acids. V lost 4 bases and J 3 bases, leaving 7 bases between the germline ends.

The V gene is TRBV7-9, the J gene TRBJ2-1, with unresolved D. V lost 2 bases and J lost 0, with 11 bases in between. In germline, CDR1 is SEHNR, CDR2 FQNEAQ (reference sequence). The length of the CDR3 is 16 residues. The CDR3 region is CASSLKQWPSYNEQFF. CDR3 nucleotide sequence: TGTGCCAGCAGCTTAAAACAGTGGCCCTCCTACAATGAGCAGTTCTTC.

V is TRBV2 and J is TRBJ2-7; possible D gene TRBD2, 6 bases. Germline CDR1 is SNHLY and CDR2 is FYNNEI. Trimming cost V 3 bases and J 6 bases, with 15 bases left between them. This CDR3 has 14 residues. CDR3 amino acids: CASSDLLGGTEQYF. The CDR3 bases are TGTGCCAGCAGTGATCTATTGGGGGGAACCGAGCAGTACTTC.

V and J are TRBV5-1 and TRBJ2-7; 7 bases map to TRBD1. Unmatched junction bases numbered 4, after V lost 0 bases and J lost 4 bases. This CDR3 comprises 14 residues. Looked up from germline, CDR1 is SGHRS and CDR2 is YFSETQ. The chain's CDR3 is CASSLGGQQYEQYF. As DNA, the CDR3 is TGCGCCAGCAGCTTGGGGGGACAGCAATACGAGCAGTACTTC.

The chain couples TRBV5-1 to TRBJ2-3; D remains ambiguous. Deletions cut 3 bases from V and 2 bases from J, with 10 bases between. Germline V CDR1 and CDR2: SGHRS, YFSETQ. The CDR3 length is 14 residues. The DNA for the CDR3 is TGCGCCAGCAGCTCCCTTCCCGACACAGATACGCAGTATTTT. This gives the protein CASSSLPDTDTQYF.

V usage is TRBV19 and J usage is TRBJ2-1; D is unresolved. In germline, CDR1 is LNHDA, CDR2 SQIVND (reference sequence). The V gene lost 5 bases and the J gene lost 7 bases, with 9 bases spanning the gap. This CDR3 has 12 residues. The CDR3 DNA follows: TGTGCCAGTAGTGCTCAAGGGAATGAGCAGTTCTTC. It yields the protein CASSAQGNEQFF.

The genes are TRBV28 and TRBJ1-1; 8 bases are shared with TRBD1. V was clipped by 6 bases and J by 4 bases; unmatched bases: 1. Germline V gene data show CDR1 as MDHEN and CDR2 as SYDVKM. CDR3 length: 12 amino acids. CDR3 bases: TGTGCCAGCAGAACAGGGGGCACTGAAGCTTTCTTT. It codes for CASRTGGTEAFF.

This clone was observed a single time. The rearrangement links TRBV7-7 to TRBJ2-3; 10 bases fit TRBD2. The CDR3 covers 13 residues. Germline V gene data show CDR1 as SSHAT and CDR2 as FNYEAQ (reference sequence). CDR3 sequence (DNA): TGTGCTAGTGGGCTAGCGGGAGCAGATACGCAGTATTTT. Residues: CASGLAGADTQYF.

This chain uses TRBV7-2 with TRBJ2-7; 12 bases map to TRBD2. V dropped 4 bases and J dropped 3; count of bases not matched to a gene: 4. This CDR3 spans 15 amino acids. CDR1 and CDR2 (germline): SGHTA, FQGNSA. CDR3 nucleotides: TGTGCCAGCAGCTCCAGACTAGCGGGGGACTACGAGCAGTACTTC. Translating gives CASSSRLAGDYEQYF. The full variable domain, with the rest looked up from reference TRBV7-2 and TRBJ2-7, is GAGVSQSPSNKVTEKGKDVELRCDPISGHTALYWYRQSLGQGLEFLIYFQGNSAPDKSGLPSDRFSAERTGGSVSTLTIQRTQQEDSAVYLCASSSRLAGDYEQYFGPGTRLTVT.

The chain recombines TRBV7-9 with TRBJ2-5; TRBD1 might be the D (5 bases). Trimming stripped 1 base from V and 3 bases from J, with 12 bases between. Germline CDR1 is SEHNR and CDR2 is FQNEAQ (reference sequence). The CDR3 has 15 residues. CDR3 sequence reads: CASSLEGRVEETQYF. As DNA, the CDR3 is TGTGCCAGCAGCTTAGAGGGCAGGGTGGAAGAGACCCAGTACTTC.

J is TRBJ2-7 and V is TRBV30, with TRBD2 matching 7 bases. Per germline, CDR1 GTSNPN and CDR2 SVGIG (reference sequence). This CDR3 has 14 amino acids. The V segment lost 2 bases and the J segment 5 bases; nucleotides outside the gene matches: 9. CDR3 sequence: CAWSTGGFRDEQYF. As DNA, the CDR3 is TGTGCCTGGAGTACGGGGGGATTCAGGGACGAGCAGTACTTC.

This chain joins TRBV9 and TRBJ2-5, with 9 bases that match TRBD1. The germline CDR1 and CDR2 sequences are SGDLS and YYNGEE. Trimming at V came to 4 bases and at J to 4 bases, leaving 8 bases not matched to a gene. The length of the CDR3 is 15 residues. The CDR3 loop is CASSTRQGEGETQYF. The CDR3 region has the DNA TGTGCCAGCAGCACCCGACAGGGGGAGGGAGAGACCCAGTACTTC.

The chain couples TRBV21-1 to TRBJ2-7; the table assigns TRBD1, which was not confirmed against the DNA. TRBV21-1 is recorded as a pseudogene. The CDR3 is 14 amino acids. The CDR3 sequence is CASTQLRQTYEQYF. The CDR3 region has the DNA TGTGCCAGCACCCAACTCCGACAGACCTACGAGCAGTACTTC.

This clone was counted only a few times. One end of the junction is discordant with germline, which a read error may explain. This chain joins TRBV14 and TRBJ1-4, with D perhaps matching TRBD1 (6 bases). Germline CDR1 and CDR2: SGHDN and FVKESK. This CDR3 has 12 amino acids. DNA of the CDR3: TGTGCCAGCAGCCAAGGGCCGGGACAAATAAATTTT. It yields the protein CASSQGPGQINF.

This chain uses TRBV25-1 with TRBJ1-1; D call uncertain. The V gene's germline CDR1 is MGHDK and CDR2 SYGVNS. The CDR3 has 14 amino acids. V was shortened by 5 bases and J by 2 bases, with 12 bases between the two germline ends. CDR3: CASSKQPENTEAFF. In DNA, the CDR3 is TGTGCCAGCAGTAAACAGCCAGAAAACACTGAAGCTTTCTTT.

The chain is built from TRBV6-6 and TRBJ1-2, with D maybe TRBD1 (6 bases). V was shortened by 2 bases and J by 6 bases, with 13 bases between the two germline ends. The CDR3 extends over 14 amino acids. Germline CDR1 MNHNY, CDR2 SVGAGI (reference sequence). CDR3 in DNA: TGTGCCAGCAGTTACCTCGACAGGAGGGATGGCTACACCTTC. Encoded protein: CASSYLDRRDGYTF.

CDR3 loop: CASSVVGLPTDTQYF. For the CDR3, the DNA is TGTGCCAGCAGCGTAGTGGGACTCCCCACAGATACGCAGTATTTT. The rearrangement joins TRBV9 to TRBJ2-3, with D possibly TRBD2 on 6 matching bases. Germline V gene sequence: CDR1 SGDLS, CDR2 YYNGEE. The CDR3 is 15 amino acids. The V gene lost 0 bases and the J gene lost 2 bases, with 10 bases spanning the gap.

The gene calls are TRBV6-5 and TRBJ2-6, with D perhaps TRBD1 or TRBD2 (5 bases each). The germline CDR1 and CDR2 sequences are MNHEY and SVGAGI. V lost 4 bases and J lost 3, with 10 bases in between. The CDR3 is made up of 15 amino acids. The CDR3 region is CASSFRGDGANVLTF. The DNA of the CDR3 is TGTGCCAGCAGTTTTAGAGGGGATGGGGCCAACGTCCTGACTTTC.

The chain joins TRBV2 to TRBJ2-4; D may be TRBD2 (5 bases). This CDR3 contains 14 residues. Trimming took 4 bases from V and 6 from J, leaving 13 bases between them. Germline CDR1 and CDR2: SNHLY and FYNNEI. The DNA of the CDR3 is TGTGCCAGCAGTGGTGGACGGACTCCAAACATTCAGTACTTC. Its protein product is CASSGGRTPNIQYF. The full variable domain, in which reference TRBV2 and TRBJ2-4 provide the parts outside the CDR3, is EPEVTQTPSHQVTQMGQEVILRCVPISNHLYFYWYRQILGQKVEFLVSFYNNEISEKSEIFDDQFSVERPDGSNFTLKIRSTKLEDSAMYFCASSGGRTPNIQYFGAGTRLSVL.

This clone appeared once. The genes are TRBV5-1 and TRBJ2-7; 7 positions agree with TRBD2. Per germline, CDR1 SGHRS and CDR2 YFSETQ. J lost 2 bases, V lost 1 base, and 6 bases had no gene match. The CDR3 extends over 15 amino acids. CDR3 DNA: TGCGCCAGCAGCTTGTGGGCGGGAGCCACCTACGAGCAGTACTTC. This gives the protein CASSLWAGATYEQYF.

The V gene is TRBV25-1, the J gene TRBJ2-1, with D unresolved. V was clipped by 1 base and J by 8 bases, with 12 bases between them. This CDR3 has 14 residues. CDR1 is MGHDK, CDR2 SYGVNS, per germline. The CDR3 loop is CASSEWGRGHEQFF. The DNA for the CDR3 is TGTGCCAGCAGTGAATGGGGTCGTGGGCATGAGCAGTTCTTC. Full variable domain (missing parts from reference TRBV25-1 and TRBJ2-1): EADIYQTPRYLVIGTGKKITLECSQTMGHDKMYWYQQDPGMELHLIHYSYGVNSTEKGDLSSESTVSRIRTEHFPLTLESARPSHTSQYLCASSEWGRGHEQFFGPGTRLTVL.

The CDR3 DNA reads as TGTGCCTGGAGCCCCGGGAATAGCGGGAGCCAAGAGACCCAGTACTTC. This sequence encodes CAWSPGNSGSQETQYF. The chain has TRBV30 and TRBJ2-5, with TRBD2 matching over 9 bases. In germline, CDR1 is GTSNPN, CDR2 SVGIG (reference sequence). The CDR3 runs 16 residues. J was trimmed by 1 base and V by 3 bases; bases with no gene match: 9.

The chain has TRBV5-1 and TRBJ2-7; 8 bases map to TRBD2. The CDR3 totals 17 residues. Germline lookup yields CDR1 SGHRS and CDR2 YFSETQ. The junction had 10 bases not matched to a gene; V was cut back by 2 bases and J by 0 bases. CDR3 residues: CASSFGLAGRSSYEQYF. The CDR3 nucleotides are TGCGCCAGCAGCTTTGGGCTAGCGGGCCGAAGCTCCTACGAGCAGTACTTC.

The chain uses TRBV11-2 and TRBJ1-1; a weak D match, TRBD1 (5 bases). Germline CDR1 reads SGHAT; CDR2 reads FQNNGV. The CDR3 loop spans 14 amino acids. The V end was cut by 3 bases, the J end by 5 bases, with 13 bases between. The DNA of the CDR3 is TGTGCCAGCAGCTTGGCAGGGTCGAGGACTGAAGCTTTCTTT. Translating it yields CASSLAGSRTEAFF.